The T cell receptor beta chain described here comes from a study of molecular identifiers for immune sequencing clone quantification (dated by TCRdb to the late 2010s). The study in broad terms: For a replicate experiment, RNA from approximately 20,000 or 98,000 naive CD8 T cells was divided into five aliquots, and four of the five aliquots were sequenced. CD8 T cells were used in a methods study to benchmark molecular-identifier clustering-based TCR repertoire sequencing (MIDCIRS) and TCR RNA copy counting. Points the paper makes about the study in general: Naive libraries contained spiked-in Jurkat TCR RNA (approximately nine copies' worth), which is not part of the donor repertoire. Spiked-in Jurkat TCR RNA equal to a single cell's worth was reported to be detectable even within 1,200,000 naive CD8 T cells. In CMV-specific effector cells, clones with more than 20 RNA copies accounted for over 97% of molecules, whereas in naive cells such clones accounted for under 1%. The sizes of highly expanded clones could end up underestimated when identical TCR molecules share a barcode. About 3 recovered TCR RNA copies per cell were obtained by modeling, versus about 10 by digital PCR, implying a capture efficiency of about 30%. Without barcode sub-clustering, chimeric consensus sequences inflated TCR diversity; chimeras reached as high as 47%.

The germline V gene supplies CDR1 SGDLS and CDR2 YYNGEE. The CDR3 runs 13 residues from the cysteine to the phenylalanine. CDR3 DNA only is kept here, 39 bases in frame from base 1. V is shortened by 0 bases, J by 9 bases, and the region joining them spans 12 bases. Libraries of naive CD8 T cells were built from approximately 20,000 to 1,000,000 sorted cells, with 10%, 30% or 50% of the purified RNA used. Naive CD8 T cells, defined as CD8+CD4-CCR7+CD45RA+, were FACS-sorted into RLT Plus buffer on a BD FACSAria II. To test detection sensitivity, Jurkat RNA equivalent to ten TCR copies was spiked into samples of about 19,000-1,000,000 naive CD8 T cells. Enrichment of CD8 T cells was performed with RosetteSep CD8+ T Cell Enrichment Cocktail and Ficoll-Paque, after which ACK red cell lysis was carried out. The library was made by PCR. The sequencing machine was a NextSeq 500. Bulk TCR libraries were prepared as previously described, using TCR primers listed in Table S5. Purification of total RNA was performed with the Qiagen AllPrep DNA/RNA kit. Before analysis, reads from multiple sequencing runs of the same library were pooled. Turning to the authors' computational methods: Reads were retained only if an exact TCR constant sequence was present, and the retained reads were trimmed to 150 nt and grouped according to their 12-nt molecular barcodes. Reads within each barcode group were sub-clustered using a 15% Levenshtein threshold, and quality-weighted consensus sequences were constructed for each RNA molecule. Non-functional sequences were filtered out, along with any lower-count sequence sitting one edit away from another sequence. On the basis of fitting two negative binomial distributions, barcode sub-clusters with fewer than 20% of the maximum read count were discarded. The public reads were quality trimmed at Q25 with fastp and then assembled into clones with MiXCR by TCRdb, keeping productive beta chains. Each CDR3 protein appears once, grouped with its most common genes and DNA. What appears here as the V and J calls and clone size reflects TCRdb's work, not the paper's. The sample includes some 590,000 distinct CDR3 sequences, with approximately 24% observed a single time. In total, the top ten clones hold 0.6% to 0.9% of the sample.

Regarding this clonotype: What antigen it recognizes has not been identified. Per-base quality was not reported, and no clone a single base away is much larger than it.

The TCR originated in a human donor in good health. Some libraries in this study had Jurkat cell RNA spiked in. Sequenced material: naive CD8+ T cells from blood, with Jurkat cell RNA spiked in. The cell subset or site label here, explained by the study, means: FACS-sorted CD8+CD4-CCR7+CD45RA+ naive T cells. Recombination joined TRBV9 with TRBJ1-1, with TRBD1 perhaps the D gene, on 6 matching bases. The CDR3 amino acid sequence is: CASSVGGGTKAFF. The bases are TGTGCCAGCAGCGTAGGAGGGGGGACTAAAGCTTTCTTT.